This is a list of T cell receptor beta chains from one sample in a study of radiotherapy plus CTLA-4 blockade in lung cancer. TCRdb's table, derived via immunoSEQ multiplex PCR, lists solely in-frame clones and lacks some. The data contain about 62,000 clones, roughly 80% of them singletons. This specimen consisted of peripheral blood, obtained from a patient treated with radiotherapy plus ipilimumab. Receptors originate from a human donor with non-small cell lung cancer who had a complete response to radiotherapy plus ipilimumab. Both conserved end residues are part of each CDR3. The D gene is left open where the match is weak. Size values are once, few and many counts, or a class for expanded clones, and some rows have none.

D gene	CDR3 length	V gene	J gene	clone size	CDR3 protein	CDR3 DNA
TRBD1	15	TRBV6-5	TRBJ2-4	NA	CASSPPGQAPGYQYF	TGTGCCAGCAGTCCTCCGGGACAGGCCCCCGGGTATCAGTACTTC
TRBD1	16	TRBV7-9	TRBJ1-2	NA	CASSLAGTGRNYGYTF	TGTGCCAGCAGCTTAGCAGGGACAGGTAGAAACTATGGCTACACCTTC
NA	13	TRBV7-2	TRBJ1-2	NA	CASSFEENYGYTF	TGTGCCAGCAGCTTCGAGGAAAACTATGGCTACACCTTC
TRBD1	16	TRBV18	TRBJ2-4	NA	CASSLGTGGAKNIQYF	TGTGCCAGCTCACTGGGGACAGGGGGGGCCAAAAACATTCAGTACTTC
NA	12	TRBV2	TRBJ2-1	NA	CASELNFGEQFF	TGTGCCAGCGAATTGAACTTTGGTGAGCAGTTCTTC
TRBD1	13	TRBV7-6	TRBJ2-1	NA	CASSSGQDRFWFF	TGTGCCAGCAGCTCGGGGCAGGACAGGTTCTGGTTCTTC
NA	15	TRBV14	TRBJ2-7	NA	CASSQGVGQLEEQYF	TGTGCCAGCAGCCAAGGGGTCGGTCAGCTGGAGGAGCAGTACTTC
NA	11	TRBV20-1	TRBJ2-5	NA	CSGSGEETQYF	TGCAGTGGATCGGGCGAGGAAACCCAGTACTTC
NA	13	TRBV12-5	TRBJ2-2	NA	CASGFQNTGELFF	TGTGCTAGTGGTTTTCAGAACACCGGGGAGCTGTTTTTT
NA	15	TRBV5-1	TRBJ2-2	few	CASTLLPRGTGELFF	TGCGCCAGCACCCTTCTACCGAGGGGCACCGGGGAGCTGTTTTTT
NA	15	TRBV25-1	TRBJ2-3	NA	CASSNFGSVTDTQYF	TGTGCCAGCAGCAACTTCGGGAGTGTGACAGATACGCAGTATTTT
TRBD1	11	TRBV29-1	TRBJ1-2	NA	CSVGDRAGYTF	TGCAGCGTTGGGGACAGGGCTGGCTACACCTTC
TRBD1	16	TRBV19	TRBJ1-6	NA	CASSVGDSANNSPLHF	TGTGCCAGTAGTGTAGGGGACAGCGCGAATAATTCACCCCTCCACTTT
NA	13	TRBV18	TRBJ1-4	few	CASSPGVEEKLFF	TGTGCCAGCTCCCCCGGGGTTGAGGAAAAACTGTTTTTT
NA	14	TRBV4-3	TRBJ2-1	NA	CASSFTYSYNEQFF	TGCGCCAGCAGCTTTACCTACTCCTACAATGAGCAGTTCTTC
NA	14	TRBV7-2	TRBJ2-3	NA	CASSPGTSADTQYF	TGTGCCAGCAGCCCCGGGACATCCGCAGATACGCAGTATTTT
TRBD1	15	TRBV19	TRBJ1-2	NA	CASLGQGALGYGYTF	TGTGCCAGTTTGGGACAGGGGGCGCTCGGCTATGGCTACACCTTC
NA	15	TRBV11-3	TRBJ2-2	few	CASSLSGSGTGELFF	TGTGCCAGCAGCCTAAGCGGGTCCGGCACCGGGGAGCTGTTTTTT
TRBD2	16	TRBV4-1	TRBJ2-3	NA	CASSQILAGVADTQYF	TGCGCCAGCAGCCAGATACTAGCGGGGGTGGCAGATACGCAGTATTTT
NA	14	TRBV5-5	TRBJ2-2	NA	CASRSLGAAGELFF	TGTGCCAGCAGATCCCTCGGGGCCGCCGGGGAGCTGTTTTTT
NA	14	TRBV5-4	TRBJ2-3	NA	CASSPSTSPDTQYF	TGTGCCAGCAGCCCTTCGACGAGCCCGGATACGCAGTATTTT